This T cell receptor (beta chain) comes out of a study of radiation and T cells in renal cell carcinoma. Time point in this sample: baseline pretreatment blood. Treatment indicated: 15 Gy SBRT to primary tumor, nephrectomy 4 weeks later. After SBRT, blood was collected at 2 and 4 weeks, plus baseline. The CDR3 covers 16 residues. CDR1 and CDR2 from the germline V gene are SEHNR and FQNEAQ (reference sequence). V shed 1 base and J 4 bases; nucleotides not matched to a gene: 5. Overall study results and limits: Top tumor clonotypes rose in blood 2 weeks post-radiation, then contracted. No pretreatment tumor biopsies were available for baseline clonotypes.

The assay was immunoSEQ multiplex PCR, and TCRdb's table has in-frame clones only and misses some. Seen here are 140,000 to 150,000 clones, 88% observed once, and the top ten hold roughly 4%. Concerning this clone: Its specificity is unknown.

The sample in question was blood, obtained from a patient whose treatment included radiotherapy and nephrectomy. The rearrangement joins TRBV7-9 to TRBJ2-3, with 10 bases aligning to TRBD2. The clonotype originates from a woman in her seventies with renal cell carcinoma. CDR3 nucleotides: TGTGCCAGCAGCTTAGGGAGCGGGGGGGCCTCAGATACGCAGTATTTT. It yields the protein CASSLGSGGASDTQYF. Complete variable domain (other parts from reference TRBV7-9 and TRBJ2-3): DTGVSQNPRHKITKRGQNVTFRCDPISEHNRLYWYRQTLGQGPEFLTYFQNEAQLEKSRLLSDRFSAERPKGSFSTLEIQRTEQGDSAMYLCASSLGSGGASDTQYFGPGTRLTVL.